One sample yielded the 21 T cell receptor beta chains listed below, sequenced in a study of T cell clonality in common variable immunodeficiency. Study results and limitations: Fewer deletions and N-nucleotide insertions were reportedly seen in common variable immunodeficiency TCR beta sequences.

These receptors are not linked to any known antigen. Sequencing was performed with immunoSEQ multiplex PCR; in TCRdb, only in-frame clones are kept and a portion is missing. The sample yields 25,000 to 35,000 clones, without any singletons. The sequenced sample was peripheral blood mononuclear cells. These receptors all come from a human donor with common variable immunodeficiency.

CDR3 sequence: CASSLAESAYNEQFF. The part of the CDR3 DNA that was read is TGCGCCAGCAGCTTGGCCGAGTCGGCCTACAATGAG. V is TRBV5-1 and J is TRBJ2-1; D is undetermined. The read finishes 3 residues shy of the CDR3 end, and the germline J gene is used to complete it. Trimming removed 0 bases at V and 2 bases at J, with 9 bases between. Looked up from germline, CDR1 is SGHRS and CDR2 is YFSETQ. The CDR3 contains 15 residues.

As regards this clone: The sequenced fragment ends 3 residues before the CDR3 boundary, so the rest is inferred from the germline J gene. The V call is TRBV5-6, the J call TRBJ2-1, with a possible D match to TRBD1 (5 bases). The germline V gene encodes CDR1 SGHDT and CDR2 YYEEEE. Between the trimmed V and J ends, which lost 2 bases and 4 bases, there was a span of 10 bases. The length of the CDR3 is 14 residues. Partial CDR3 DNA: TGTGCCAGCAGCTTCACAGGCGGATACAATGAG. Amino acids: CASSFTGGYNE. The complete CDR3 sequence is CASSFTGGYNEQFF.

This clone came up a few times. Coverage ceases 3 residues before the CDR3 finishes, and the germline J gene fills in the end. The V call is TRBV18, the J call TRBJ1-2; D perhaps matches TRBD1 (5 bases). CDR1 and CDR2 (germline): KGHSH, LQKENI. The CDR3 contains 15 residues. Trimming shortened V by 3 bases and J by 6 bases, and 17 bases separated the two germline ends. CDR3 amino acids: CASSPPGLWPDGYTF. The covered CDR3 bases are TGTGCCAGCTCACCTCCGGGACTGTGGCCCGATGGC.

In its sample, this clone was seen many times. This CDR3 is CASSSSGTGRYEQYF. CDR3 DNA, as far as it was read: TGTGCCAGCAGCTCGTCCGGGACAGGGAGGTACGAG. The gene calls are TRBV5-8 and TRBJ2-7, with 9 bases fitting TRBD1. The read terminates 3 residues ahead of where the CDR3 ends, so the germline J gene completes it. CDR1 is SGHTS and CDR2 is YDEGEE in the germline V gene. Trimming took 3 bases from V and 4 from J; bases not matched to a gene: 8. The CDR3 is made up of 15 amino acids.

There are a few counts of this clone. The read ends 3 residues shy of where the CDR3 ends; the end is completed using the germline J gene. This chain joins TRBV11-2 and TRBJ1-2; 7 bases are shared with TRBD1. CDR1 and CDR2 from the germline V gene are SGHAT and FQNNGV. The CDR3 totals 14 residues. J was trimmed by 4 bases and V by 6 bases; bases with no gene match: 8. The CDR3 region is CASRGDRSSYGYTF. CDR3 DNA, as far as it was read: TGTGCCAGCAGGGGGGACAGAAGTTCCTATGGC. Together with reference TRBV11-2 and TRBJ1-2, the CDR3 gives the full variable domain: EAGVAQSPRYKIIEKRQSVAFWCNPISGHATLYWYQQILGQGPKLLIQFQNNGVVDDSQLPKDRFSAERLKGVDSTLKIQPAKLEDSAVYLCASRGDRSSYGYTFGSGTRLTVV.

This clone showed up just a few times. The junction shows a germline mismatch at one end, possibly a read error. Read sequence stops 3 residues before the CDR3 end, and the germline J gene provides the missing end. Other DNA variants within this sample encode the same CDR3. The V gene is TRBV5-1, the J gene TRBJ2-1, with 9 bases lining up with TRBD2. CDR3 length: 14 residues. Germline assignment: CDR1 SGHRS and CDR2 YFSETQ. CDR3 region: CASSQGLADNEQFF. CDR3 DNA, as far as it was read: TGTGCCAGCAGCCAGGGACTAGCTGACAATGAG.

The table lists this clone with many counts. The read halts 3 residues ahead of the CDR3 end, with the missing end drawn from the germline J gene. This chain uses TRBV7-2 with TRBJ1-1, with 8 bases fitting TRBD1. The ends lost 3 bases at V and 1 base at J; junction bases unmatched: 1. CDR1 SGHTA and CDR2 FQGNSA come from the germline V gene. The length of the CDR3 is 14 residues. The CDR3 here is CASSFGTGNTEAFF. Incomplete CDR3 DNA: TGTGCCAGCAGCTTCGGGACAGGGAACACTGAA.

This clone was recorded a few times. With the read ending 3 residues before the CDR3 end, the germline J gene is used to fill in that end. The chain combines TRBV11-3 with TRBJ2-1, with 9 bases matching TRBD2. The CDR3 sequence is 15 residues long. V trimming: 5 bases; J trimming: 7 bases; junction bases outside the gene matches: 9. Germline CDR1 SGHNT, CDR2 YENEEA. CDR3: CASSRTGLAGNEQFF. The CDR3 DNA, read in part, is TGTGCCAGCAGCAGGACCGGGCTAGCGGGGAATGAG.

In this sample, this clone turned up a few times. The read ends 3 residues before the CDR3 terminus; that terminus is restored from the germline J gene. The V and J genes are TRBV13 and TRBJ2-1; no reliable D call. CDR3 size: 13 residues. Trimming removed 8 bases from V and 7 bases from J, with 15 bases in between. CDR1 is PRHDT and CDR2 is FYEKMQ in the germline V gene (reference sequence). The sequenced part of the CDR3 DNA is TGTGCCAGCGCCTTTAGTTCGTTGAATGAG. This translates into CASAFSSLNE. The entire CDR3 sequence reads CASAFSSLNEQFF.

This clone was counted a few times. The sequenced fragment ends 3 residues before the CDR3 boundary, so the rest is inferred from the germline J gene. The chain is built from TRBV20-1 and TRBJ2-3, with a possible D match to TRBD2 (5 bases). The V gene lost 7 bases and the J gene lost 4 bases, with 9 bases spanning the gap. The germline CDR1 and CDR2 sequences are DFQATT and SNEGSKA (reference sequence). The CDR3 length is 11 residues. CDR3 in amino acids: CSGVRADTQYF. CDR3 DNA, as far as it was read: TGCAGTGGCGTGCGGGCAGATACG.

This clone has only a few counts. The CDR3 is cut off 3 residues early in the read; its end comes from the germline J gene. The chain uses TRBV5-5 and TRBJ1-2; TRBD1 agrees at 11 bases. The germline CDR1 and CDR2 sequences are SGHKS and YYEKEE (reference sequence). Unmatched junction bases numbered 2, after V lost 0 bases and J lost 4 bases. The CDR3 is made up of 15 amino acids. CDR3 DNA, as far as it was read: TGTGCCAGCAGCTTGGCGGGACAGGGGGGCTATGGC. It translates to CASSLAGQGGYG. In full, the CDR3 reads CASSLAGQGGYGYTF.

This clone was detected many times. The observed sequence ends 3 residues before the CDR3 terminus, with the missing tail filled in from the germline J gene. The rearrangement uses TRBV5-1 and TRBJ1-1; the match to TRBD1 covers 8 bases. The CDR3 extends over 15 amino acids. Germline CDR1 SGHRS, CDR2 YFSETQ. The CDR3 bases that were read are TGCGCCAGCAGCACCGACGGGACAGGTCCAAAGGAA. Amino acids: CASSTDGTGPKE. The full CDR3 protein reads CASSTDGTGPKEAFF.

CDR3 region: CASSGATSGSSEETQYF. The CDR3 bases that were read are TGTGCCAGCAGCGGAGCGACTAGCGGGAGCTCGGAGGAGACC. The chain uses TRBV13 and TRBJ2-5, with 12 bases aligning to TRBD2. The read comes to an end 3 residues before the CDR3 does, leaving the germline J gene to fill in the end. The germline CDR1 and CDR2 sequences are PRHDT and FYEKMQ (reference sequence). The CDR3 extends over 17 amino acids. The V segment lost 5 bases and the J segment 5 bases; nucleotides outside the gene matches: 12. The whole variable domain, filled in from reference TRBV13 and TRBJ2-5, reads AAGVIQSPRHLIKEKRETATLKCYPIPRHDTVYWYQQGPGQDPQFLISFYEKMQSDKGSIPDRFSAQQFSDYHSELNMSSLELGDSALYFCASSGATSGSSEETQYFGPGTRLLVL.

This clone was detected many times. The covered CDR3 bases are TGTGCCATCAGTGCCCGGGACACGGGATTTGATTCACCC. It translates to CAISARDTGFDSP. The full-length CDR3 reads as CAISARDTGFDSPLHF. The rearrangement uses TRBV10-3 and TRBJ1-6, with D possibly being TRBD1 (6 bases). Sequencing ends 3 residues short of the CDR3 end; the germline J gene provides the rest. The V end was cut by 4 bases, the J end by 8 bases, with 18 bases between. CDR1 and CDR2 from the germline V gene are ENHRY and SYGVKD. This CDR3 contains 16 residues.

This clone occurred many times. Read coverage stops 3 residues before the CDR3 terminus; the germline J gene supplies the remainder. This chain uses TRBV20-1 with TRBJ2-5; TRBD1 might be the D (5 bases). This CDR3 region has 13 residues. V dropped 6 bases and J dropped 0 bases, with 11 bases sitting between them. Per the germline V gene, CDR1 is DFQATT and CDR2 is SNEGSKA (reference sequence). The sequenced CDR3 bases are TGCAGTGCCAGATACAGGTACCAAGAGACC. This gives the protein CSARYRYQET. The CDR3 as a whole reads CSARYRYQETQYF.

There are a few counts of this clone. The CDR3 end falls 3 residues outside the read, so it is completed with the germline J gene. This chain links TRBV7-6 with TRBJ1-3, with D unresolved. The germline V and J ends were trimmed by 5 bases and 0 bases, with 14 bases remaining between them. This CDR3 spans 16 amino acids. Looked up from germline, CDR1 is SGHVS and CDR2 is FNYEAQ. CDR3 residues: CASSPLAGFSGNTIYF. The CDR3 bases that were read are TGTGCCAGCAGCCCACTGGCGGGTTTCTCTGGAAACACC.

Many counts were recorded for this clone. Coverage ceases 3 residues before the CDR3 finishes, and the germline J gene fills in the end. The V and J genes are TRBV28 and TRBJ1-5, with 7 positions matching TRBD1. CDR3 size: 14 residues. Germline V gene lookup returns CDR1 MDHEN and CDR2 SYDVKM. Losses at the gene ends were 4 bases for V and 6 bases for J; bases not matched to a gene: 6. The sequenced part of the CDR3 DNA is TGTGCCAGCAGTTCTACAGGGGCCCGTCAGCCC. Translating it yields CASSSTGARQP. The CDR3, in full, reads CASSSTGARQPQHF.

Regarding this clone: The read terminates 3 residues ahead of where the CDR3 ends, so the germline J gene completes it. V usage is TRBV29-1 and J usage is TRBJ2-3, with 7 bases lining up with TRBD2. The CDR3 is 14 residues long. V lost 3 bases to trimming and J lost 4 bases; unmatched junction nucleotides: 7. Germline V gene sequence: CDR1 SQVTM, CDR2 ANQGSEA. The CDR3 bases that were read are TGCAGCGTTGAGACGGGACTAAGGCCAGATACG. Protein product: CSVETGLRPDT. The entire CDR3 protein is CSVETGLRPDTQYF.

This clone was counted many times. The CDR3 goes on 3 residues after the read ends, and that part is filled in from the germline J gene. The V call is TRBV7-8, the J call TRBJ2-1; TRBD2 matches at 8 bases. The V gene end was trimmed by 6 bases and the J gene end by 3 bases; junction bases not matched to a gene: 7. This CDR3 spans 15 amino acids. CDR1 and CDR2 (germline): SGHVS, FQNEAQ. CDR3 amino acids: CASSVPLADYNEQFF. The CDR3 bases that were read are TGTGCCAGCAGTGTACCACTAGCGGACTACAATGAG.

This clone was observed a few times. The read ends 3 residues shy of where the CDR3 ends; the end is completed using the germline J gene. This chain links TRBV7-8 with TRBJ2-7; 12 nucleotides match TRBD2. The CDR3 covers 16 residues. V trimming: 1 base; J trimming: 4 bases; junction bases outside the gene matches: 5. Looked up from germline, CDR1 is SGHVS and CDR2 is FQNEAQ. CDR3 protein: CASSLGLAGASYEQYF. The sequenced CDR3 bases are TGTGCCAGCAGCTTAGGACTAGCGGGAGCTTCGTACGAG.

This clone showed up many times. The read terminates 3 residues before the CDR3 end, so the remaining end is supplied by the germline J gene. V usage is TRBV29-1 and J usage is TRBJ2-1; perhaps D is TRBD1 or TRBD2 (5 bases each). The CDR3 covers 16 residues. Germline V gene sequence: CDR1 SQVTM, CDR2 ANQGSEA. Trimming shortened V by 4 bases and J by 4 bases, and 20 bases separated the two germline ends. The sequenced part of the CDR3 DNA is TGCAGCGTTGGAGGGGCCGAGGGTGTGATTTACAATGAG. Translating gives CSVGGAEGVIYNE. The full CDR3 reads CSVGGAEGVIYNEQFF.